This T cell receptor (beta chain) was identified during a study of CD8+ T cells in alopecia areata. Trimming stripped 0 bases from V and 6 bases from J, with 8 bases between. CDR1 and CDR2 from the germline V gene are SEHNR and FQNEAQ (reference sequence). The length of the CDR3 is 13 residues. Starting from PBMCs, sorting isolated CD4+ and CD8+ T cells. It was cDNA, reverse transcribed from extracted RNA, that served as the sequencing template. Clones were sequenced by immunoSEQ multiplex PCR, and TCRdb holds only the in-frame ones, with some missing. The sample contains about 200,000 clones, about 56% of which appear only once. Study-level points and caveats: There were also resident alphabeta T cells of normal skin sequenced in scalp samples. Alopecia totalis/universalis scalp especially showed more expanded CD8+ clones than normal scalp.

Remarks on this clone: The target antigen is unknown.

The sequence was collected from a human donor in good health. Sequenced sample: CD8+ T cells sorted from blood. The rearrangement uses TRBV7-9 and TRBJ1-2; D call uncertain. CDR3 sequence reads: CASSLAWGDGYTF. For the CDR3, the DNA is TGTGCCAGCAGCTTAGCGTGGGGAGATGGCTACACCTTC.